This is a list of T cell receptor beta chains from one sample in a study of metastatic and nonmetastatic thyroid tumors. TCRdb re-clonotyped the PCR reads through MiXCR. The repertoire holds tens of thousands of clones, with approximately 15% as singletons. The specimen sequenced was blood. The receptors here all came from a female donor with papillary thyroid cancer or a benign thyroid nodule (not recorded which). Some clones in this sample may be carry-over from other donors' samples. Each CDR3 is given with its conserved first and last residue. D genes are given only for firm matches. The size field is filled for only some rows; it gives once, few, many or a size class.

many	TRBD1	TRBJ2-5	TRBV30	TGTGCCTGGACCCGGACAGGGGGCGAGGAGACCCAGTACTTC	CAWTRTGGEETQYF
many	TRBD2	TRBJ2-1	TRBV6-5	TGTGCCAGCAGTTCCCGACTAGCGGGGGGATACAATGAGCAGTTCTTC	CASSSRLAGGYNEQFF
-	-	TRBJ2-1	TRBV11-2	TGTGCCAGCAGCTTCGGGAAGGGTAATGAGCAGTTCTTC	CASSFGKGNEQFF
-	TRBD1	TRBJ2-7	TRBV4-3	TGCGCCAGCAGCCAAACCTCCGGGACAGAAGACTACGAGCAGTACTTC	CASSQTSGTEDYEQYF
few	-	TRBJ1-5	TRBV2	TGTGCCAGCATTAGTACAGTGGCGGGCAATCAGCCCCAGCATTTT	CASISTVAGNQPQHF
many	-	TRBJ2-1	TRBV2	TGTGCCAGCAGTCCCAGGGGATTGGTCTACAATGAGCAGTTCTTC	CASSPRGLVYNEQFF
many	-	TRBJ2-3	TRBV10-3	TGTGCCATCAGTGACAGGGGAAGCACAGATACGCAGTATTTT	CAISDRGSTDTQYF
many	TRBD2	TRBJ2-1	TRBV11-3	TGTGCCAGCAGCAGGGCTAGCGGCTACAATGAGCAGTTCTTC	CASSRASGYNEQFF
many	TRBD2	TRBJ2-3	TRBV20-1	TGCAGTGCTAGAGACCCAGCGGGGGCCAACACAGATACGCAGTATTTT	CSARDPAGANTDTQYF
medium-sized	-	TRBJ2-7	TRBV6-1	TGTGCCAGCAGTGTCGGCTACGAGCAGTACTTC	CASSVGYEQYF
few	TRBD2	TRBJ2-1	TRBV15	TGTGCCACCAGAAGAGATCTAGCGGGGGGGATGGGTGAGCAGTTCTTC	CATRRDLAGGMGEQFF
many	TRBD2	TRBJ2-1	TRBV7-2	TGTGCCAGCAGCCCCTCGGGGGAGGGTGAGCAGTTCTTC	CASSPSGEGEQFF
-	-	TRBJ2-5	TRBV9	TGTGCCAGCAGCGTTTCTGGAGAGACTCAGTACTTC	CASSVSGETQYF
once	TRBD1	TRBJ1-5	TRBV9	TGTGCCAGCAGCGCAGGGACAGGGAACAATCAGCCCCAGCATTTT	CASSAGTGNNQPQHF
many	-	TRBJ1-1	TRBV10-2	TGCGCCAGCAGTGAAGCGAACACTGAAGCTTTCTTT	CASSEANTEAFF
many	TRBD2	TRBJ2-3	TRBV6-4	TGTGCCAGCAGTCCAGCGGGAGAAGCAGATACGCAGTATTTT	CASSPAGEADTQYF
many	-	TRBJ1-2	TRBV6-1	TGTGTCAGCGAGGGGCGGTGGGGCTACACCTTC	CVSEGRWGYTF
many	-	TRBJ2-2	TRBV12-3/TRBV12-4	TGTGCCAGCAGTTTAGTCGGCCACGCGAACACCGGGGAGCTGTTTTTT	CASSLVGHANTGELFF
many	-	TRBJ2-3	TRBV28	TGTGCCAGCAGTTTAGTCAGGCCAGCCACAGATACGCAGTATTTT	CASSLVRPATDTQYF
many	-	TRBJ1-2	TRBV10-3	TGTGCCATCAGTGAGTCTAAAGGGGATAGGTATGGCTACACCTTC	CAISESKGDRYGYTF
few	-	TRBJ2-7	TRBV6-2/TRBV6-3	TGTGCCAGCAGCCCATCGACAGTGGGAGAGCAGTACTTC	CASSPSTVGEQYF
-	TRBD2	TRBJ2-3	TRBV11-2	TGTGCCAGCAGCCACATTTTGGGCCGAGCGGGGAATACGCAGTATTTT	CASSHILGRAGNTQYF
-	-	TRBJ1-5	TRBV9	TGTGCCAGCGGAAGTACAGGGTTCGTCAATCAGCCCCAGCATTTT	CASGSTGFVNQPQHF
few	-	TRBJ1-2	TRBV28	TGTGCCAGCAGGCCGCCTCCAGGTGATGTCTACACCTTC	CASRPPPGDVYTF
many	-	TRBJ2-7	TRBV5-1	TGCGCCAGCTCCCGTTCTCCTATGGCTCACGAGCAGTACTTC	CASSRSPMAHEQYF
many	TRBD2	TRBJ2-3	TRBV6-1	TGTGCCACCCAGGGTACTAGCGGTATCACAGATACGCAGTATTTT	CATQGTSGITDTQYF
many	-	TRBJ2-7	TRBV3-1	TGTGCCAGCAGCCAAGAGGGACCCCTTAACGAGCAGTACTTC	CASSQEGPLNEQYF
many	-	TRBJ1-2	TRBV28	TGTGCCAGCAGTTTCCCCGCGGTTGTGGGGGGCTACACCTTC	CASSFPAVVGGYTF
-	-	TRBJ1-2	TRBV28	TGTGCCATCAGTTTCAGGGTCCTTAACTATGGCTACACCTTC	CAISFRVLNYGYTF
many	TRBD2	TRBJ2-3	TRBV11-1	TGTGCCAGCAGCTTACTAGCGGGAGTAGTAGATACGCAGTATTTT	CASSLLAGVVDTQYF
many	-	TRBJ2-6	TRBV12-3/TRBV12-4	TGTGCCAGCAGACCCCACACTTCTGGGGCCAACGTCCTGACTTTC	CASRPHTSGANVLTF
many	TRBD2	TRBJ2-1	TRBV4-1	TGCGCCAGCAGCCAAGAGGGCGGGGGGGCCAACAATGAGCAGTTCTTC	CASSQEGGGANNEQFF
-	-	TRBJ1-4	TRBV6-6	TGTGCCAGCAGTTACAGGGCGACCCCTAATGAAAAACTGTTTTTT	CASSYRATPNEKLFF
many	-	TRBJ2-5	TRBV7-3	TGTGCCAGCAGCTTACTAGGGAATAGTTGGGAGACCCAGTACTTC	CASSLLGNSWETQYF
-	-	TRBJ2-5	TRBV28	TGTGCCAGCAGCCTACCTCACATCCAAGAGACCCAGTACTTC	CASSLPHIQETQYF
-	TRBD1	TRBJ1-6	TRBV4-3	TGCGCCAGCAGCCAAGATTTACAGACAGGGCCTTCACTTCTCCACTTT	CASSQDLQTGPSLLHF
many	-	TRBJ2-4	TRBV20-1	TGCAGTGCTAGAGTATCAGGGGTGGGCAGGGGCGGAAACATTCAGTACTTC	CSARVSGVGRGGNIQYF
medium-sized	-	TRBJ2-7	TRBV5-1	TGCGCCAGCAGCTCGGGACTGGACTACGAGCAGTACTTC	CASSSGLDYEQYF
-	-	TRBJ2-5	TRBV30	TGTGCCTACTTGGGAGGGGGGTGTGAGACCCAGTACTTC	CAYLGGGCETQYF
many	TRBD2	TRBJ2-3	TRBV11-2	TGTGCCAGCAGCTCGACTAGCGGGAGCTGGGGGGATACGCAGTATTTT	CASSSTSGSWGDTQYF
-	-	TRBJ1-2	TRBV20-1	TGCAGTGCTAGAGATCAGTGGGGAGGCTATGGCTACACCTTC	CSARDQWGGYGYTF
many	-	TRBJ2-7	TRBV2	TGTGCCAGCAGTTCGCAGGGGTCAGAGCAGTACTTC	CASSSQGSEQYF
many	TRBD2	TRBJ2-4	TRBV30	TGTGCCTGGAGTGGACTAGCCGCTTGGGACATTCAGTACTTC	CAWSGLAAWDIQYF
many	-	TRBJ2-3	TRBV19	TGTGCCAGTAAGGACCCCCCCGGAACTGATAGTTCAGATACGCAGTATTTT	CASKDPPGTDSSDTQYF
many	-	TRBJ2-1	TRBV20-1	TGCAGTGCTAGCGGAATCTCCTACAATGAGCAGTTCTTC	CSASGISYNEQFF
many	-	TRBJ1-1	TRBV28	TGTGCCAGCAGTTTAGGGGAGGCCACTGAAGCTTTCTTT	CASSLGEATEAFF
many	-	TRBJ2-5	TRBV5-1	TGTGCCAGCAGCTTGGCCTTGGGGGAAGAGACCCAGTACTTC	CASSLALGEETQYF
many	TRBD2	TRBJ2-1	TRBV20-1	TGCAGTGCTAGGGGGGGGAGTTTGGAAAATGAGCAGTTCTTC	CSARGGSLENEQFF
many	-	TRBJ1-1	TRBV7-2	TGTGCCAGCAGCCGACGGAGTAACACTGAAGCTTTCTTT	CASSRRSNTEAFF
many	-	TRBJ2-1	TRBV5-1	TGCGCCAGCAGCTTGGTATCGACTATCATGCCTGGCAATGAGCAGTTCTTC	CASSLVSTIMPGNEQFF
many	-	TRBJ1-1	TRBV20-1	TGCAGTGCCCCGAGTGATGAAGGGAGGGACACTGAAGCTTTCTTT	CSAPSDEGRDTEAFF
once	-	TRBJ2-7	TRBV6-1	TGTGCCAGCAGTGAATCCGGGGACGTGTTCGAGCTGTACTTC	CASSESGDVFELYF
few	-	TRBJ1-1	TRBV2	TGTGCCAGCCTGAAGTCGGCTTACGAGACAGCTTTCTTT	CASLKSAYETAFF
-	-	TRBJ2-7	TRBV7-2	TGTGCCAGCGGCCCCCTGAATGGGTTGCAGTACTTC	CASGPLNGLQYF
many	TRBD1	TRBJ1-4	TRBV6-1	TGTGCCAGCAGTGCCCCCGGGACAGGGTCCGAAAAACTGTTTTTT	CASSAPGTGSEKLFF
few	TRBD1	TRBJ1-5	TRBV19	TGTGCCAGTAGCCCACCCCGGACAGGGTATAATTTAGGTCAGCCCCAGCATTTT	CASSPPRTGYNLGQPQHF
few	-	TRBJ1-4	TRBV12-3/TRBV12-4	TGTACCAGCAGCCACAGCCCTGCAACTAATGAAAAACTGTTTTTT	CTSSHSPATNEKLFF
-	-	TRBJ2-7	TRBV6-5	TGTGCCAGCAGTTGTAGGGGGGGTATCTACGAGCAGTACTTC	CASSCRGGIYEQYF
-	TRBD1	TRBJ2-1	TRBV9	TGTGCCAGCAGCTCACGGGACAGGTGTAATGAGCAGTTCTTC	CASSSRDRCNEQFF